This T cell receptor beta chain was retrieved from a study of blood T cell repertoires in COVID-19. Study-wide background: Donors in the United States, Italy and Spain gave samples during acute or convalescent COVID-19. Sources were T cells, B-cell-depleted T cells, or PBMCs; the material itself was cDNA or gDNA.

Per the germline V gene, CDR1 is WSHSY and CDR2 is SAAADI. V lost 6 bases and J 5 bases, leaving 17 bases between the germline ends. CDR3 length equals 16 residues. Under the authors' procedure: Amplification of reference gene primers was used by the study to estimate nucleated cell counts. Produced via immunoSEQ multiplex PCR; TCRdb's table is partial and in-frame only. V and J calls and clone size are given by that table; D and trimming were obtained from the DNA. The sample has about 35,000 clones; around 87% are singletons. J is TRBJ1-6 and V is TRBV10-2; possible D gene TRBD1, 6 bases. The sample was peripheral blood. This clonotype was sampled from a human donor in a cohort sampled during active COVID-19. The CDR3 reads CASRRSGAGDNSPLHF. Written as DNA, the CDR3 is TGCGCCAGCAGAAGATCAGGGGCGGGAGATAATTCACCCCTCCACTTT.